The present entry profiles one T cell receptor (beta chain) with its context. Its antigen is still unknown. Within one base of it there is no much larger clone, and no base qualities were kept. From the germline V gene, CDR1 is MRHNA and CDR2 is SNTAGT. From cysteine to phenylalanine, the CDR3 is 14 amino acids long. Kept here is only the CDR3 DNA, which spans 42 bases and is read in frame from base 1. At the junction V is shortened by 1 base and J by 0 bases, with 6 bases in between. The library was built by means of the immunoSEQ multiplex PCR assay. This is the immuneACCESS table as TCRdb keeps it, with only in-frame sequences that have V and J called. A part of the clones is gone; compared with another copy, unresolved V genes explain less than half, and the rest is unexplained. The sample table records roughly 150,000 clones; 93% of these occur just once. More than 4.5% of the sample comes from the top ten.

The sample is drawn from a study of control samples from healthy donors and cancer patients (dated by TCRdb to 2018 to 2020). The sequencing input was blood. Recombination joined TRBV6-4 with TRBJ1-1, with the D gene not confidently named. This TCR came from a man aged 18 to 30 in good health. The sequenced DNA is TGTGCCAGCAGTGACTATCCAGTGAACACTGAAGCTTTCTTT. Its amino acids are CASSDYPVNTEAFF.